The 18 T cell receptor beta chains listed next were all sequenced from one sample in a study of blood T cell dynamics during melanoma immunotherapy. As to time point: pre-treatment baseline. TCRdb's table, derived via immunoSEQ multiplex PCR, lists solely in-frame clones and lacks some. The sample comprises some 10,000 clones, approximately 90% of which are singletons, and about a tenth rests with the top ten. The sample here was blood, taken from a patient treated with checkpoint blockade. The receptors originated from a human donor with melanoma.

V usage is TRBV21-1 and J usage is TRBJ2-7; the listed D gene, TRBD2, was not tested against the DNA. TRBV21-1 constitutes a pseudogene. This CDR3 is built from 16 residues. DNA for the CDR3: TGTGCCAGCAGCAATGGTCTAGCGGGGCCCGTATTTGAGCAGTACTTC. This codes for CASSNGLAGPVFEQYF.

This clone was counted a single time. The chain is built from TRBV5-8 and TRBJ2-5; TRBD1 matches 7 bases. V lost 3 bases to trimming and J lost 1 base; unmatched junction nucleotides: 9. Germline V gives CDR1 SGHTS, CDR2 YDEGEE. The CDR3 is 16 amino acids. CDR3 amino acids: CASSSGQLRGQETQYF. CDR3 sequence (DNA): TGTGCCAGCAGCTCGGGACAGCTAAGGGGCCAAGAGACCCAGTACTTC.

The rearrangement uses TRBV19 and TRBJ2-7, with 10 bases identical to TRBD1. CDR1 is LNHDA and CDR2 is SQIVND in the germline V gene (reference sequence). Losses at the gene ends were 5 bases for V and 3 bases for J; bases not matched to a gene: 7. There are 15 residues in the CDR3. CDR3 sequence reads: CASSGSGTGVYEQYF. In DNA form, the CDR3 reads TGTGCCAGTAGTGGGTCCGGGACAGGGGTCTACGAGCAGTACTTC.

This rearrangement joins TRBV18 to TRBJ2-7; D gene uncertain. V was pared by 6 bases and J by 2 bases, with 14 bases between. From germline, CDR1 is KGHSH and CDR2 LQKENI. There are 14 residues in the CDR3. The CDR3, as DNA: TGTGCCAGCTCCCCGAGCGCAGGCCCCTACGAGCAGTACTTC. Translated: CASSPSAGPYEQYF. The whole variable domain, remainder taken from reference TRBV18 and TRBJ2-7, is NAGVMQNPRHLVRRRGQEARLRCSPMKGHSHVYWYRQLPEEGLKFMVYLQKENIIDESGMPKERFSAEFPKEGPSILRIQQVVRGDSAAYFCASSPSAGPYEQYFGPGTRLTVT.

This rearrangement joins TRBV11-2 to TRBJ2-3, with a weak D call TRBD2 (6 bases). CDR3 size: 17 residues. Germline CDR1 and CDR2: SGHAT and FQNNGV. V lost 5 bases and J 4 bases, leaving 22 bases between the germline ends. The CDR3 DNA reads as TGTGCCAGCAGCCCGCAGCCAGGGTGGACTATGGCAGATACGCAGTATTTT. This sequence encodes CASSPQPGWTMADTQYF.

CDR3 sequence reads: CASSRGGLGYGYTF. Written as DNA, the CDR3 is TGTGCCAGCAGCCGGGGGGGCCTCGGCTATGGCTACACCTTC. V is TRBV27 and J is TRBJ1-2; D possibly corresponds to TRBD1 (6 bases). Germline CDR1 MNHEY, CDR2 SMNVEV (reference sequence). This CDR3 region has 14 residues. Trimming removed 6 bases from V and 4 bases from J, with 15 bases in between.

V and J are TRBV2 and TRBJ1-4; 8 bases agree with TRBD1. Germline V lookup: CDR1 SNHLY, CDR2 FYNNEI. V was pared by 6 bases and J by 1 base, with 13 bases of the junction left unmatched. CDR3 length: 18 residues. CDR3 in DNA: TGTGCCAGCAGATCTGGACAGGGCCGGGATTTAACTAATGAAAAACTGTTTTTT. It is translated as CASRSGQGRDLTNEKLFF.

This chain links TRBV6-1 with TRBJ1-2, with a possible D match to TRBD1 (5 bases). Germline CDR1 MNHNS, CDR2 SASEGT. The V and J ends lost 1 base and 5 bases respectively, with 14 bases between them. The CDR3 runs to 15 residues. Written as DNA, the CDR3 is TGTGCCAGCAGTGAAGGCGCAGGGCGCGGGTATGGCTACACCTTC. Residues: CASSEGAGRGYGYTF.

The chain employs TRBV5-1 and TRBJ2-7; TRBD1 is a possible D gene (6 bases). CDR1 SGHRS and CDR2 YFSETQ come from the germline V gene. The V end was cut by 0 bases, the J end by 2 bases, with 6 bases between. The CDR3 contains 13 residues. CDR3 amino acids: CASSLDRAYEQYF. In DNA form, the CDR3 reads TGCGCCAGCAGCTTGGACAGGGCCTACGAGCAGTACTTC.

The CDR3 nucleotides read TGTGCCAGCAGCTTAGCGACCAACACGGCTGGAAACACCATATATTTT. The encoded protein is CASSLATNTAGNTIYF. The rearrangement links TRBV7-6 to TRBJ1-3; D call uncertain. Germline V gives CDR1 SGHVS, CDR2 FNYEAQ. V was clipped by 0 bases and J by 2 bases, with 11 bases between them. The CDR3 extends over 16 amino acids.

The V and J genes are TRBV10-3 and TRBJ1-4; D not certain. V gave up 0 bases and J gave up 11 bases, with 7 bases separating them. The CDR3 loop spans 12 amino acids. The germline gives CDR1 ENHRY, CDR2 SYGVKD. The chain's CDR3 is CAISESARKLFF. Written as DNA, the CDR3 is TGTGCCATCAGTGAGTCAGCTCGTAAACTGTTTTTT.

The CDR3 reads CASSPTSTDTQYF. For the CDR3, the DNA is TGTGCCAGCAGCCCGACTAGCACAGATACGCAGTATTTT. The chain uses TRBV11-2 and TRBJ2-3; D remains ambiguous. Per germline, CDR1 SGHAT and CDR2 FQNNGV. Trimming removed 5 bases from V and 0 bases from J, with 6 bases in between. The CDR3 runs 13 residues.

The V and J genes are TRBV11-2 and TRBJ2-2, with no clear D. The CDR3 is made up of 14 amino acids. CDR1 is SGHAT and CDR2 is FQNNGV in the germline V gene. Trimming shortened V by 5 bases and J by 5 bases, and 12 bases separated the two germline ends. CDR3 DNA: TGTGCCAGCAGCATCTCGGTAGGGACCGGGGAGCTGTTTTTT. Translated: CASSISVGTGELFF.

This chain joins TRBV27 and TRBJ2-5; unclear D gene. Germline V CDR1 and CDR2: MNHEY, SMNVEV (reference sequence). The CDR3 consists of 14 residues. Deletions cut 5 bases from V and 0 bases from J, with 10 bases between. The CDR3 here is CASSQAAYQETQYF. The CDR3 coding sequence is TGTGCCAGCAGTCAGGCGGCGTACCAAGAGACCCAGTACTTC.

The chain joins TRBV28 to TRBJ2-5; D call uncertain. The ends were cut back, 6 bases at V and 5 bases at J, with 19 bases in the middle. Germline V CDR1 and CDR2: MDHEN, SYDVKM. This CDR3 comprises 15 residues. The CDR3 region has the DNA TGTGCCAGCAGCCATGCTGAATCGGTCGTGGAGACCCAGTACTTC. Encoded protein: CASSHAESVVETQYF.

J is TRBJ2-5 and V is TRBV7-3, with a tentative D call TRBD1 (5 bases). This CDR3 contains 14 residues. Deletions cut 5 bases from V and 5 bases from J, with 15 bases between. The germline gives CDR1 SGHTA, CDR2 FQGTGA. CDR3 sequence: CASSRSGRGETQYF. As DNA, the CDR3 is TGTGCCAGCAGCAGATCAGGGCGAGGCGAGACCCAGTACTTC.

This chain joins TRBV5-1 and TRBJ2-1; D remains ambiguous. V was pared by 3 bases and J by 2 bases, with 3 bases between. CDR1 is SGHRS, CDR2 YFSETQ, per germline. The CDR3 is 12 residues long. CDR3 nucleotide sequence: TGCGCCAGCAGCTCCACCTACAATGAGCAGTTCTTC. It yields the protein CASSSTYNEQFF.

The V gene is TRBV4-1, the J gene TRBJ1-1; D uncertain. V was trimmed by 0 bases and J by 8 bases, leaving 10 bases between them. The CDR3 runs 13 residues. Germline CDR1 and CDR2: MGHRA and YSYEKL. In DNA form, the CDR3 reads TGCGCCAGCAGCCAAGATCCCGGGCTGGAAGCTTTCTTT. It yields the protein CASSQDPGLEAFF.